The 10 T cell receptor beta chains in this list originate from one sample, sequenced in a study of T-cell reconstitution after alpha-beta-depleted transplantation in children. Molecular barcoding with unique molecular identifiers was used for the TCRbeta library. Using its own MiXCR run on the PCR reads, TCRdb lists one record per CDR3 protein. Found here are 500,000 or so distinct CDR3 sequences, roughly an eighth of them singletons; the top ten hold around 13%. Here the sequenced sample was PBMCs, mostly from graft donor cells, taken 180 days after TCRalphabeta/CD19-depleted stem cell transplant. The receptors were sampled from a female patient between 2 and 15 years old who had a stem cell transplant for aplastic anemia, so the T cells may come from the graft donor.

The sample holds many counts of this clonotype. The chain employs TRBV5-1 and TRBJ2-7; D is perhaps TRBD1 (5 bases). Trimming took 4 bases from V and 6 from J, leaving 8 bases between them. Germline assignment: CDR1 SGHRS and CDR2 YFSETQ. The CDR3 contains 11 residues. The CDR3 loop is CASSVGPEQYF. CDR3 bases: TGCGCCAGCAGCGTGGGGCCCGAGCAGTACTTC.

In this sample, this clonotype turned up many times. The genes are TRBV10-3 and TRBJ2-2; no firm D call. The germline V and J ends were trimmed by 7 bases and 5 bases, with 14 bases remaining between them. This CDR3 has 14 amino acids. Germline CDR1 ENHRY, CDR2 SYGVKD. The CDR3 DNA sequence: TGTGCCATCACCCCCAGAGCGTGGACCGGGGAGCTGTTTTTT. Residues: CAITPRAWTGELFF.

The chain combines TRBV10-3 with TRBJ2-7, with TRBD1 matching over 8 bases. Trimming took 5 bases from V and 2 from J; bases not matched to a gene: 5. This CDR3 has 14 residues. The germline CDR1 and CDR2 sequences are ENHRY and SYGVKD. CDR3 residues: CAISLGTGPYEQYF. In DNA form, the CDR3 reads TGTGCCATCAGTCTCGGGACAGGTCCCTACGAGCAGTACTTC.

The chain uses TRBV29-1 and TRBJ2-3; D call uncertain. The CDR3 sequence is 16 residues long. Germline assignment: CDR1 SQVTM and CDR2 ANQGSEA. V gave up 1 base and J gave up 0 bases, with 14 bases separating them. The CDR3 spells CSVEAKSRQSTDTQYF. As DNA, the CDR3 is TGCAGCGTTGAAGCCAAGTCCAGGCAGAGCACAGATACGCAGTATTTT.

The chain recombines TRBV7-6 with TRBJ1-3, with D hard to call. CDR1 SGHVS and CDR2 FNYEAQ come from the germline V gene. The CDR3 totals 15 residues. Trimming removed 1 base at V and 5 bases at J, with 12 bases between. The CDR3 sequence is CASSLDPNNRNTIYF. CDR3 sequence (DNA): TGTGCCAGCAGCTTAGACCCTAATAATAGAAACACCATATATTTT.

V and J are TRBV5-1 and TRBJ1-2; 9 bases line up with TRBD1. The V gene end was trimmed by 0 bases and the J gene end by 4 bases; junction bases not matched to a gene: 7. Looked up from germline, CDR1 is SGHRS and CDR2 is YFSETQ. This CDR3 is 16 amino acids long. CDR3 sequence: CASSLDWLQGAYGYTF. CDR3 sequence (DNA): TGCGCCAGCAGCTTGGATTGGTTACAGGGGGCCTATGGCTACACCTTC.

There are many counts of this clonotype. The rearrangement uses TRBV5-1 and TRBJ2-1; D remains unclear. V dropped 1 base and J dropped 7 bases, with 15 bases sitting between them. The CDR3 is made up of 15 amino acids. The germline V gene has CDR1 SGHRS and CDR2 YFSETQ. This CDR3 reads CASSLWQVLENEQFF. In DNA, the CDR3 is TGCGCCAGCAGCTTGTGGCAGGTCCTGGAGAATGAGCAGTTCTTC.

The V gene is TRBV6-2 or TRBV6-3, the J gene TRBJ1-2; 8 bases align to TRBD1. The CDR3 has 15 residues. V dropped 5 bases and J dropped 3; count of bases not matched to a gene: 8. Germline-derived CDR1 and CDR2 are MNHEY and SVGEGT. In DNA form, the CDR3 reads TGTGCCAGCAGTCCAAGGGGACAGGTCTACTATGGCTACACCTTC. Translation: CASSPRGQVYYGYTF.

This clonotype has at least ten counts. The CDR3 coding sequence is TGCAGTGCTATGGACGACACAGATACGCAGTATTTT. It translates to CSAMDDTDTQYF. This chain joins TRBV20-1 and TRBJ2-3; D is ambiguous. The length of the CDR3 is 12 residues. V lost 4 bases, J lost 2 bases, and 7 bases lay in between. Germline lookup yields CDR1 DFQATT and CDR2 SNEGSKA (reference sequence).

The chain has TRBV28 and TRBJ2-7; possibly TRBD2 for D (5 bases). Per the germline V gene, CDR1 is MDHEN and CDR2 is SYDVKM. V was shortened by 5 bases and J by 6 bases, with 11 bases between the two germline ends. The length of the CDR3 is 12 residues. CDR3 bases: TGTGCCAGCAGTCGAGGGAAGCGCGAGCAGTACTTC. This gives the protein CASSRGKREQYF.